This T cell receptor (beta chain) was sequenced for a study of blood T cell repertoires in COVID-19. Looking at the study overall: T cells, B-cell-depleted T cells, or PBMCs supplied cDNA or gDNA.

After removal of 5 bases from V and 10 bases from J, the junction contained 9 bases not matched to a gene. Germline CDR1 and CDR2: GTSNPN and SVGIG (reference sequence). The CDR3 sequence is 14 residues long. Produced via immunoSEQ multiplex PCR; TCRdb's table is partial and in-frame only. The sample consists of about 8,000 clones, 84% of them appearing once. The chain combines TRBV30 with TRBJ1-6, with 9 bases lining up with TRBD1. This clonotype was sampled from a human donor in a cohort sampled during active COVID-19. The specimen sequenced was peripheral blood. CDR3 sequence (DNA): TGTGCCTGGTCGTCCGGGACAGGGAACTCACCCCTCCACTTT. Its protein is CAWSSGTGNSPLHF. Using reference TRBV30 and TRBJ1-6 for the parts outside the CDR3, the full variable domain is SQTIHQWPATLVQPVGSPLSLECTVEGTSNPNLYWYRQAAGRGLQLLFYSVGIGQISSEVPQNLSASRPQDRQFILSSKKLLLSDSGFYLCAWSSGTGNSPLHFGNGTRLTVT.